The entry that follows covers one T cell receptor beta chain sequence. Its matching antigen is unknown. Repertoires were generated with immunoSEQ multiplex PCR, while TCRdb's copy carries only in-frame clones and drops some. The sample lists over 60,000 clones, around 86% occurring once. The CDR3 has 14 residues. Germline CDR1 SNHLY, CDR2 FYNNEI. Trimming at V came to 5 bases and at J to 1 base, leaving 3 bases not matched to a gene. The data are from a study of T cell responses to AZD1222 COVID-19 vaccine. Whole-study results and caveats: Baseline seropositivity characterized only a handful of AZD1222 recipients. Donors skewed white British and female; clonal diversity was possibly underestimated. Reports indicate that nearly half of spike-specific TCRs are directed at unmutated variant regions.

The V call is TRBV2, the J call TRBJ1-2, with 8 bases aligning to TRBD1. The starting material was peripheral blood, obtained on day 0 of AZD1222 vaccination. The source of this sequence is an adult in good health. The chain's CDR3 is CASSPTGGNYGYTF. DNA for the CDR3: TGTGCCAGCAGTCCTACAGGGGGTAACTATGGCTACACCTTC.